This TCR beta chain originates from a study of cytomegalovirus exposure and HLA in healthy donors. This clone was detected once. Its antigen is still unknown. Findings of the study overall: In vitro data verified a few CMV-associated chains as specific for CMV antigens.

Germline V gene sequence: CDR1 MNHNY, CDR2 SVGAGI (reference sequence). With V trimmed by 6 bases and J by 2 bases, 6 bases remained unmatched. This CDR3 region has 15 residues. The PCR was carried out with 60 Vbeta primers and 13 Jbeta primers. Clones were read by immunoSEQ multiplex PCR, and TCRdb kept only the in-frame ones, dropping some. The sample holds under 150,000 clones, 74% seen once. Healthy bone marrow donors supplied every sample. The TCR originated in a woman aged 40-49 years in good health and CMV-seropositive. The chain recombines TRBV6-6 with TRBJ2-3, with TRBD2 identical over 9 bases. The sequenced sample consisted of PBMCs. CDR3 nucleotides: TGTGCCAGCAGGTCGACTAGCGGCGTCACAGATACGCAGTATTTT. This gives the protein CASRSTSGVTDTQYF.